This TCR beta chain was profiled in a study of blood T cells in healthy people across ages (dated by TCRdb to 2014 to 2015). Notes on the research overall: Template switching captured roughly one uniquely barcoded TCR beta cDNA molecule per two T cells in model experiments. Using deep sequencing normalized with unique cDNA molecular identifiers, the study measured how TCR beta repertoire diversity changes with age. The study analyzed two additional independent replicas of 1 million unique cDNA reads from the same blood draw for two donors, one aged 18 to 29 and one aged 80 or older. Donors were grouped into four age groups: young (average roughly 17 years), middle-aged (39), aged (roughly 62) and long-lived (82).

This clonotype was seen ten or more times. Its antigen has not been determined. Base qualities were left out, and no much larger clone turns up one base away. Overall results and qualifications from the work: Observed TCR beta diversity per million T cells fell roughly linearly with age, and a significant reduction was already apparent by age roughly 40. Compared with the aged group, the long-lived group had more naive CD4+ T cells, fewer expanded clones and increased TCR diversity, suggesting age selection. The percentage of naive T cells measured by flow cytometry correlated strongly with observed TCR beta diversity. Estimates of total diversity based on one million sequenced T cells were regarded as lower bounds and as underestimates. Because donor CMV infection status was unknown, age-related changes in expanded clonotypes were potentially confounded. Bulk unsorted PBMC profiling prevented conclusive comparison of naive and antigen-experienced compartments.

Library generation was performed with 5' RACE. TCRdb lists the instrument as Illumina HiSeq 2500. A second PCR of about 7 to 12 cycles was run with a J-beta primer mix and a sample-barcoded 5' primer. A unique molecular identifier was introduced onto each TCR beta cDNA molecule by a template-switch 5' adaptor carrying 12 random nucleotides. Each sample yielded at least 3 million CDR3-containing paired-end reads. All of the RNA was converted into first-strand cDNA using the Mint cDNA synthesis kit, with a TRBC-specific oligonucleotide serving as the primer. Following uracil-DNA glycosylase treatment, a first 18-cycle PCR with universal primers M1SS and BC2_uni_R was performed on all cDNA. Regarding the original processing steps: For normalization, 1 million high-quality reads were randomly selected from each sample, with every read carrying a distinct molecular identifier. Instead of being binned into consensus sequences, reads with shared molecular identifiers were discarded. CDR3 identification, clonotype clustering and error correction used MiTCR with a Q25 quality threshold and the strictest error-elimination algorithm. A nonparametric unseen species model with Euler transformation was used to estimate a lower bound on total TCR beta diversity. TCRdb itself trimmed the public reads at Q25 with fastp, ran MiXCR and retained productive beta chains. Rows with a matching CDR3 protein are joined into one entry that keeps the most common DNA and genes. These V and J calls are TCRdb output, not the study's own analysis. Present in this sample are about 930,000 distinct CDR3 sequences, 25% to 30% of which were seen just once. The ten top clones hold approximately 10% of the sample.

Donors were roughly 40 systemically healthy Caucasian individuals from Russia aged roughly 6 to 90 years. Each donor gave around 9.9 milliliters of peripheral blood, collected into EDTA-treated Vacutainer tubes. Ficoll-Paque density-gradient centrifugation was used to isolate PBMCs, with at least 6.5 million per sample. Total RNA, at least 5 micrograms per sample, was extracted from PBMCs with Trizol reagent. For every donor, flow cytometry on a PBMC aliquot measured the percentage of naive CD45RAhigh/CD27high T cells. These data were also reused for a study on T cells of mothers and their children. The second paper further reports: Nine systemically healthy Caucasian individuals, comprising three mothers and their six children, were included as donors. cDNA synthesis consumed the entire amount of extracted RNA, loaded at approximately 1.6 ug RNA in each 15 ul reaction. In the second PCR, sample barcodes and 2-4 random nucleotides were introduced via the M1S primer. Over 8.5 million TCR beta CDR3 reads were obtained for each mother, and 2.5 million to 3 million reads were obtained for each child. In both related and unrelated pairs, thymic selection shapes the output of TCR recombination in a similar way, with inherited differences having only a minor effect. Normalized repertoire overlap in related mother-child pairs was always slightly higher than in unrelated mother-child pairs, but the difference was never significant. Persistent microchimeric T cell clones were not detected, at a sensitivity of around 95 clones per million clonotypes. To look for features that set related mother-child pairs apart from unrelated individuals, the researchers ran deep NGS to compare the TCR beta repertoires of mothers and children. On average, the children were around 11 +/- 4 years old, while the mothers were approximately 40 +/- 4 years old. Libraries were sequenced on Illumina HiSeq 2000 with 100+100 nt paired-end reads after adapter ligation with NEBNext reagents. To prevent cross-contamination, the mother and child libraries were prepared one month apart and sequenced in separate runs. Each donor had between about 450,000 and 2,200,000 distinct TCR beta clonotypes identified. Naive TCR beta clonotypes were estimated from low-frequency clonotypes matched to each donor's FACS-determined naive share, without sorting.

The sample consisted of blood. The TCR originated in a woman in her thirties or forties in good health.

The CDR3 reads as follows: CASSVGLAGVYEQYF. The nucleotides read TGTGCCAGCAGTGTAGGACTAGCGGGAGTCTACGAGCAGTACTTC. Rearrangement joined TRBV6-1 to TRBJ2-7; the junction holds 13 bases that match TRBD2. Trimmed from V: 4 bases; trimmed from J: 3 bases; junction bases lacking a gene match: 3. CDR1 MNHNS and CDR2 SASEGT are derived from the germline V gene. Spanning cysteine to phenylalanine, the CDR3 consists of 15 amino acids. Only the CDR3 region is kept as DNA, spanning 45 bases read in frame from base 1.